The 3 T cell receptor beta chains given below trace back to one sample, sequenced in a study of blood T cell repertoires in COVID-19. The method was immunoSEQ multiplex PCR; TCRdb's version includes in-frame clones alone and lacks a portion of them. The sample holds hundreds of thousands of clones, around 88% seen once. The sequencing input was peripheral blood. The receptors derive from a man in his forties or fifties with acute or convalescent COVID-19.

The rearrangement uses TRBV10-3 and TRBJ1-5; 7 bases are shared with TRBD1. V was clipped by 2 bases and J by 3 bases; unmatched bases: 13. CDR1 and CDR2 from the germline V gene are ENHRY and SYGVKD. CDR3 length equals 18 residues. This CDR3 is CAISEIEVGGLINQPQHF. The DNA of the CDR3 is TGTGCCATCAGTGAGATCGAGGTAGGGGGCCTAATCAATCAGCCCCAGCATTTT.

The chain carries TRBV6-5 and TRBJ1-2; weak D call: TRBD1 (6 bases). CDR3 length: 15 residues. Germline loops: CDR1 MNHEY, CDR2 SVGAGI. Trimming left V 7 bases short and J 3 bases short, with 18 bases between. The CDR3 nucleotides read TGTGCCAGCACCCGACGTACTTCAGGGGACTATGGCTACACCTTC. Amino acids: CASTRRTSGDYGYTF.

This clone occurred a few times. This sequence joins TRBV5-1 and TRBJ2-1; tentative D call: TRBD2 (6 bases). The CDR3 consists of 14 residues. Trimming removed 0 bases from V and 9 bases from J, with 13 bases in between. Germline loops: CDR1 SGHRS, CDR2 YFSETQ. CDR3 residues: CASSLGTSLSEQFF. CDR3 nucleotides: TGCGCCAGCAGCTTGGGAACTAGCTTGAGTGAGCAGTTCTTC.